The rows below give T cell receptor beta chains drawn from one sample of a study of blood T cells in healthy people across ages. TCRdb processed the 5' RACE reads anew with MiXCR; each CDR3 protein has one entry. The data contain around 670,000 distinct CDR3 sequences, under 30% of them singletons. The sample comprised blood. These receptors were collected from a woman aged 80 or over in good health. CDR3s include the opening cysteine and the closing phenylalanine or tryptophan. The D gene is left open where the match is weak. A clone size is listed for some rows: how often the clone was seen (once, few, many), or a class if it is expanded.

>-|TRBV29-1|-|TRBJ2-5
TGCAGCGTTGAAGACCCAGGTCGGGGTTGGGAGACCCAGTACTTC
CSVEDPGRGWETQYF
>-|TRBV7-2|-|TRBJ2-5
TGTGCCAGCAGCTTAGGGGGGGCGGTCAGAGAGACCCAGTACTTC
CASSLGGAVRETQYF
>TRBD1|TRBV20-1|many|TRBJ1-2
TGCAGTGCCGAGGGACAGGGGAGTGGCTATGGCTACACCTTC
CSAEGQGSGYGYTF
>-|TRBV20-1|many|TRBJ2-5
TGCAGTGCTAGAGATCTGCGGGCCCCACAAGAGACCCAGTACTTC
CSARDLRAPQETQYF
>-|TRBV25-1|few|TRBJ1-2
TGTGCCAGCAGTGAATGGTCCAGGGGAACATATGGCTACACCTTC
CASSEWSRGTYGYTF
>-|TRBV28|-|TRBJ2-3
TGTGCCAGCAGTTTTCAGGGCGATCCGCAGTATTTT
CASSFQGDPQYF
>TRBD1|TRBV6-6|many|TRBJ2-7
TGTGCCACAGGGACAGGGTCCTCTGGCGAGCAGTACTTC
CATGTGSSGEQYF
>-|TRBV4-3|-|TRBJ2-1
TGCGCCAGCAGCCAAGACAAGCTAGCCCAAGAGACCCAGTTCTTC
CASSQDKLAQETQFF
>TRBD2|TRBV20-1|-|TRBJ2-7
TGCAGTGCTCCTAGCGGGAGTAACGACGAGCAGTACTTC
CSAPSGSNDEQYF
>-|TRBV2|few|TRBJ2-2
TGTGCCAGCTCCCCGACCGACTCGAACACCGGGGAGCTGTTTTTT
CASSPTDSNTGELFF
>-|TRBV12-3/TRBV12-4|-|TRBJ1-1
TGTGCCAGCAGTCCCCATGGACAGAAAGGGAAGACTGAAGCTTTCTTT
CASSPHGQKGKTEAFF
>-|TRBV6-6|many|TRBJ1-1
TGTGCCAGCAGTTATGGCGACAAAGCTTTCTTT
CASSYGDKAFF
>-|TRBV5-1|few|TRBJ2-2
TGCGCCAGCAGCTTGCTGTCAGGGCAGAACACCGGGGAGCTGTTTTTT
CASSLLSGQNTGELFF
>-|TRBV6-2/TRBV6-3|few|TRBJ1-1
TGTGCCAGCAGCCAGGAACAACTTTCTAAAGCTTTCTTT
CASSQEQLSKAFF
>-|TRBV14|many|TRBJ1-1
TGTGCCAGCAGCCTCCGCCCCAGGGGCGGTTATGTCACTGAAGCTTTCTTT
CASSLRPRGGYVTEAFF
>-|TRBV29-1|many|TRBJ1-4
TGCAGCGTTGCTCTAGGGTCCGGGCCGAATGAAAAACTGTTTTTT
CSVALGSGPNEKLFF
>-|TRBV12-5|once|TRBJ1-2
TGTGCTAGTGAAAGAACAGGGAGCTATGGCTACACCTTC
CASERTGSYGYTF
>-|TRBV6-1|many|TRBJ2-7
TGTGCCAGCAGCCTCTCGGGGCAGGGATACTACGAGCAGTACTTC
CASSLSGQGYYEQYF
>-|TRBV20-1|-|TRBJ2-3
TGCAGTGCTAGAGGGACAGCGGCGACAGATACGCAGTATTTT
CSARGTAATDTQYF
>-|TRBV27|many|TRBJ2-7
TGTGCCAGCACCAGTACCTACGAGCAGTACTTC
CASTSTYEQYF
>-|TRBV19|-|TRBJ2-1
TGTGCCAGTAGACGGTCAGGGGATCGTGGTGAGCAGTTCTTC
CASRRSGDRGEQFF
>-|TRBV29-1|many|TRBJ2-3
TGCAGCGTTGGGATGGGAGATACGCAGTATTTT
CSVGMGDTQYF
>-|TRBV20-1|many|TRBJ2-7
TGCAGTGCTCGGGGACCCTTCTACGAGCAGTACTTC
CSARGPFYEQYF
>-|TRBV12-3/TRBV12-4|many|TRBJ2-7
TGTGCCAGCAGTTTTGGCAGGGGAACCGAGCAGTACTTC
CASSFGRGTEQYF